The clone carrying this T cell receptor (beta chain) appeared a few times. What it recognizes is unknown. Hyperthyroidism had been newly diagnosed in patients aged 18 to 65, and its duration was under 2 months. Lactation, pregnancy, other autoimmune disease or uncontrolled infection excluded patients. TCR beta CDR3 regions were amplified from RNA transcripts. HTBI primers were the set used in a first-round RT-PCR of the TCR CDR3. One entry per CDR3 protein, called by TCRdb with MiXCR from the multiplex PCR reads. The sample shows 300,000 to 500,000 distinct CDR3 sequences, 14% to 15% of them seen only once. Trimming left V 6 bases short and J 5 bases short, with 18 bases between. The germline V gene encodes CDR1 SGHRS and CDR2 YFSETQ. The CDR3 contains 15 residues. The source of the sample is a study of T cells in Graves' hyperthyroidism and ophthalmopathy. Study conclusions and caveats: Among thyroid clonotypes expanded above 0.001, most also appeared in blood.

The chain carries TRBV5-1 and TRBJ2-1, with TRBD1 as a possible D gene (5 bases). The TCR was taken from a woman in her twenties or thirties with Graves' hyperthyroidism. The sample consisted of blood. The CDR3 region has the DNA TGCGCCAGCACCCCTGCCCCCTGGGGCCACAATGAGCAGTTCTTC. This gives the protein CASTPAPWGHNEQFF.